This T cell receptor (beta chain) was profiled in a study of human T cells and chemical hapten exposure. TCRdb used MiXCR to reprocess the RACE reads, holding one entry per CDR3 protein. The table records about 42,000 distinct CDR3 sequences, roughly an eighth of them present only once. Time point specified: pre-sensitization, week 0. Regarding treatment: therapeutic diphenylcyclopropenone sensitization with weekly scalp DPC. The CDR3 has 14 amino acids. V lost 4 bases to trimming and J lost 3 bases; unmatched junction nucleotides: 4. Per the germline V gene, CDR1 is SGHNT and CDR2 is YYREEE (reference sequence).

The starting material was whole blood, obtained in connection with sensitization to the hapten diphenylcyclopropenone (DPC). The sequence derives from a woman between 25 and 40 years old with alopecia areata. Some clones in this sample may be carry-over from other donors' samples. The chain uses TRBV5-4 and TRBJ1-1; 9 bases align to TRBD1. Here the CDR3 DNA reads TGTGCCAGCAGCGTGGACAGGGGTTACACTGAAGCTTTCTTT. This gives the protein CASSVDRGYTEAFF.